Reported below is one T cell receptor (beta chain). PCR primers comprised 60 Vbeta and 13 Jbeta primers. In the authors' workflow: In a later analysis, some 80 million unique TCR beta chains included roughly 11 million shared by two or more donors. Assay used: immunoSEQ multiplex PCR; TCRdb lists only in-frame clones, some missing. V, J and clone size are taken as reported in that table, and D and trimming were inferred from the DNA itself. The sample has about 190,000 clones, roughly 76% seen once; the top ten hold 6.3%. Losses at the gene ends were 2 bases for V and 0 bases for J; bases not matched to a gene: 4. Germline-derived CDR1 and CDR2 are MRHNA and SNTAGT. CDR3 length: 16 amino acids. This sample was taken from a study of cytomegalovirus exposure and HLA in healthy donors.

The receptor was isolated from a man aged 40-49 years in good health and CMV-seropositive. The rearrangement uses TRBV6-4 and TRBJ1-3, with 7 bases fitting TRBD1. Input material: PBMCs. Here the CDR3 reads CASSDQGQSSGNTIYF. The CDR3 DNA reads TGTGCCAGCAGTGACCAGGGACAGAGCTCTGGAAACACCATATATTTT.